These T cell receptor beta chains were read from a single sample in a study of Ad26.COV2.S vaccination and SARS-CoV-2 variants. Libraries were prepared by immunoSEQ multiplex PCR; TCRdb keeps only in-frame clonotypes and omits some of them. The data hold about 400,000 clones, with about 91% observed a single time. The sample was peripheral blood, taken in a trial of Ad26.COV2.S vaccine versus placebo. The receptor source for this set is a person aged 18-65 years who received the Ad26.COV2.S COVID-19 vaccine or a placebo. Both conserved end residues are part of each CDR3. Fields, in order: V gene, D gene, J gene, clone size, CDR3 protein, CDR3 DNA. The D gene is left open where the match is weak. Clone size, where shown, is once, few, many, or a class for clones that have expanded.

>TRBV23-1|-|TRBJ2-2|once
CASSAREFPTGELFF
TGCGCCAGCAGTGCCCGGGAGTTCCCCACCGGGGAGCTGTTTTTT
>TRBV9|-|TRBJ2-3|-
CASSVGGSSSGDTQYF
TGTGCCAGCAGCGTAGGTGGGTCCTCGAGCGGAGATACGCAGTATTTT
>TRBV29-1|-|TRBJ1-5|-
CSVGENRNQPQHF
TGCAGCGTGGGAGAGAACCGCAATCAGCCCCAGCATTTT
>TRBV19|-|TRBJ1-1|-
CASKKAAGGAITEAFF
TGTGCCAGTAAAAAGGCAGCTGGGGGGGCGATTACTGAAGCTTTCTTT
>TRBV5-1|-|TRBJ1-1|-
CASSLGGTFSEAFF
TGCGCCAGCAGCTTAGGAGGGACGTTCAGTGAAGCTTTCTTT
>TRBV27|-|TRBJ2-4|-
CAVSSGAANIQYF
TGTGCCGTTTCCTCGGGGGCAGCGAACATTCAGTACTTC
>TRBV12-3/TRBV12-4|-|TRBJ2-3|-
CASSFRLDTQYF
TGTGCCAGCAGTTTTAGGCTTGATACGCAGTATTTT
>TRBV14|-|TRBJ1-1|-
CASSQFRALRGAFF
TGTGCCAGCAGCCAATTTAGGGCCCTACGCGGAGCTTTCTTT
>TRBV5-5|-|TRBJ2-5|-
CASSLATQETQYF
TGTGCCAGCAGCTTGGCTACCCAAGAGACCCAGTACTTC
>TRBV27|-|TRBJ1-5|few
CASSHKGHGLHQPQHF
TGTGCCAGCAGTCACAAGGGACACGGATTACATCAGCCCCAGCATTTT
>TRBV6-5|-|TRBJ2-2|-
CASKGTVNTGELFF
TGTGCCAGCAAGGGGACGGTAAACACCGGGGAGCTGTTTTTT
>TRBV9|-|TRBJ2-5|-
CASSVAWGQETQYF
TGTGCCAGCAGCGTAGCCTGGGGGCAGGAGACCCAGTACTTC
>TRBV28|-|TRBJ1-2|-
CASSLGGTDYGYTF
TGTGCCAGCAGTTTGGGGGGAACCGACTATGGCTACACCTTC
>TRBV27|TRBD2|TRBJ2-1|-
CASNSGSRDEQFF
TGTGCCAGTAACAGCGGGAGTAGGGATGAGCAGTTCTTC
>TRBV12-5|TRBD2|TRBJ2-1|-
CASGPGVLAGHRDEQFF
TGTGCTAGTGGCCCTGGGGTGCTAGCGGGACATCGGGATGAGCAGTTCTTC
>TRBV10-3|-|TRBJ2-2|-
CAINRDWRGELFF
TGTGCCATCAATCGGGACTGGCGCGGGGAGCTGTTTTTT
>TRBV11-3|-|TRBJ1-1|-
CASSSRGNTEAFF
TGTGCCAGCAGCTCTAGGGGAAACACTGAAGCTTTCTTT
>TRBV3-1/TRBV3-2|-|TRBJ2-7|once
CASRGYSYEQYF
TGTGCCAGCCGCGGATATTCCTACGAGCAGTACTTC
>TRBV5-1|TRBD1|TRBJ2-1|once
CASSQKPWDRDTLSSYNEQFF
TGCGCCAGCAGCCAAAAACCCTGGGACAGGGATACCTTAAGCTCCTACAATGAGCAGTTCTTC
>TRBV20-1|-|TRBJ2-1|-
CSARGDEQFF
TGCAGTGCTAGGGGGGATGAGCAGTTCTTC
>TRBV11-3|-|TRBJ2-5|-
CASSLDPHPQETQYF
TGTGCCAGCAGCTTAGACCCCCATCCCCAAGAGACCCAGTACTTC
>TRBV28|-|TRBJ1-2|once
CASSLGQNYGYTF
TGTGCCAGCAGTTTAGGGCAAAACTATGGCTACACCTTC
>TRBV24-1|TRBD1|TRBJ2-3|few
CATSDRDRGSDTQYF
TGTGCCACCAGTGACCGGGACAGGGGTTCAGATACGCAGTATTTT
>TRBV27|-|TRBJ1-1|-
CASSHIGRGNLDTEAFF
TGTGCCAGCAGTCATATCGGTCGCGGGAATCTTGACACTGAAGCTTTCTTT
>TRBV12-3/TRBV12-4|-|TRBJ1-2|-
CASSWRAPYGYTF
TGTGCCAGCAGCTGGAGAGCCCCCTATGGCTACACCTTC
>TRBV30|-|TRBJ1-2|-
CAWSGHPPANYGYTF
TGTGCCTGGTCGGGACATCCGCCAGCTAACTATGGCTACACCTTC
>TRBV3-1/TRBV3-2|-|TRBJ2-7|-
CASSRNLGGGQYF
TGTGCCAGCAGCCGTAACCTGGGCGGCGGGCAGTACTTC
>TRBV6-1|-|TRBJ2-7|-
CASSESPPGEQYF
TGTGCCAGCAGTGAATCTCCGCCGGGCGAGCAGTACTTC
>TRBV16|-|TRBJ2-5|-
CASSQSRPGRRETQYF
TGTGCCAGCAGCCAATCAAGGCCAGGGCGTCGAGAGACCCAGTACTTC
>TRBV5-1|TRBD2|TRBJ2-2|-
CASSFWTSGITGELFF
TGCGCCAGCAGCTTTTGGACTAGCGGGATAACCGGGGAGCTGTTTTTT
>TRBV9|-|TRBJ2-7|-
CASSPGHSNEQYF
TGTGCCAGCAGCCCGGGACACTCGAACGAGCAGTACTTC
>TRBV7-9|-|TRBJ2-3|-
CASSTIPRPDTQYF
TGTGCCAGCAGCACCATCCCCCGACCGGATACGCAGTATTTT
>TRBV24-1|TRBD2|TRBJ2-4|-
CATSGRTSGSWNIQYF
TGTGCCACCAGTGGCCGGACTAGCGGGAGCTGGAACATTCAGTACTTC
>TRBV10-3|-|TRBJ1-1|-
CAISESMGEAFF
TGTGCCATCAGTGAGTCGATGGGGGAAGCTTTCTTT
>TRBV4-2|-|TRBJ2-6|-
CASSPTGSSSGANVLTF
TGTGCCAGCAGCCCTACGGGGTCCTCCTCTGGGGCCAACGTCCTGACTTTC
>TRBV5-6|TRBD1|TRBJ1-1|few
CASSPGTGVGWTEAFF
TGTGCCAGCAGCCCCGGGACAGGGGTAGGTTGGACTGAAGCTTTCTTT
>TRBV4-1|TRBD1|TRBJ2-5|-
CASSQDGTGIQYF
TGCGCCAGCAGCCAAGATGGGACAGGGATCCAGTACTTC
>TRBV3-1/TRBV3-2|-|TRBJ2-1|-
CASSQAGLNADYNEQFF
TGTGCCAGCAGCCAAGCGGGACTCAACGCCGATTACAATGAGCAGTTCTTC
>TRBV20-1|-|TRBJ2-7|-
CSAMESHEQYF
TGCAGTGCTATGGAGTCCCACGAGCAGTACTTC
>TRBV29-1|-|TRBJ1-1|-
CSARTPPLGRGTEAFF
TGCAGCGCCCGAACTCCCCCCTTGGGGAGGGGCACTGAAGCTTTCTTT
>TRBV9|TRBD2|TRBJ2-1|-
CASSAGLREGVLAQFF
TGTGCCAGCAGCGCGGGCCTACGGGAGGGCGTCTTGGCGCAGTTCTTC
>TRBV6-1|TRBD1|TRBJ1-1|-
CASSEQAGGKRTEAFF
TGTGCCAGCAGTGAACAGGCAGGGGGCAAGAGAACTGAAGCTTTCTTT
>TRBV5-5|-|TRBJ1-5|-
CASSLRAEGNQPQHF
TGTGCCAGCAGCTTAAGGGCCGAGGGCAATCAGCCCCAGCATTTT
>TRBV6-5|TRBD2|TRBJ2-3|-
CAIPDKKWGGTQYF
TGTGCCATCCCGGACAAGAAATGGGGGGGTACGCAGTATTTT